This T cell receptor beta chain is drawn from a study of blood T cell repertoires in COVID-19 (TCRdb year 2020). The study in broad terms: The collaborator samples originated in the United States, Italy and Spain and spanned the acute and convalescent phases of COVID-19. The prospective study material was composed of cDNA or gDNA derived from T cells, B-cell-depleted T cells, or PBMCs. Subjects who had been exposed to COVID-19, were actively infected with it, or had recovered from it provided the deeply sampled blood TCRbeta repertoires that made up the dataset. The repertoires were released in a freely available public database intended as a resource for research on the immune response to SARS-CoV-2. The samples were drawn from the first 160 participants of the ongoing ImmuneRACE study and from some 1,300 subjects provided by 6 global collaborators. Sample metadata almost always included a de-identified subject ID, COVID-19 status, age in years and sex. Where available, HLA class I and class II types were taken from metadata supplied by the sample provider and were not determined by assay-based typing.

Beyond this particular receptor, the publication reports: The amount of clinical and demographic metadata varied by source and participant and was provided uncurated.

Of note for this clone: Its cognate antigen has yet to be identified. Base qualities are not recorded, but no much larger clone differs from it by a single base.

Germline trimming: 1 base from V, 13 bases from J; junction bases outside gene matches: 22. In the germline V gene, CDR1 corresponds to SGHNT and CDR2 to YENEEA. The CDR3 sequence holds 18 residues, the cysteine and phenylalanine included. Only the CDR3 portion is preserved as DNA: 54 bases, with reading frame beginning at the first base. Each collaborating institution followed its own protocols to collect whole blood in K2EDTA tubes. For TCRbeta analysis, collaborators shipped samples in one of three forms: frozen whole blood, isolated PBMCs, or DNA extracted from either of those sample types. The immunoSEQ Assay, a bias-controlled multiplex PCR, was used to amplify TCRbeta CDR3 regions from genomic DNA. Per the source publication's procedure: The number of nucleated cells in each sample was estimated by amplification of reference gene primers within the assay. Sequence reads were collapsed and filtered to measure the absolute abundance of every unique TCRbeta CDR3 rearrangement. For each sample, productive Simpson clonality was calculated as the square root of Simpson's diversity index over productive rearrangements. TCRdb provides this immuneACCESS table in a form limited to in-frame rearrangements. Some clones are lacking; in checked studies, under half of them reflect an unresolved V gene, and why the rest are absent is not known. V and J calls plus clone size are reproduced from that table; the DNA served to infer D and trimming. Counted in this sample were over 200,000 clones; 65% to 85% of them appeared once. The top ten constitute roughly 8.7% of the sample.

The rearranged chain carries TRBV11-3 and TRBJ2-3; 8 of the junction bases match TRBD2. The sequence derives from a man aged 35 to 55 with active or convalescent COVID-19. Sequencing was carried out using peripheral blood. The CDR3 amino acid sequence is: CASSLAVRARGADRGEYF. The bases read TGTGCCAGCAGCTTAGCAGTTCGGGCGCGGGGGGCCGATCGCGGGGAGTATTTT.